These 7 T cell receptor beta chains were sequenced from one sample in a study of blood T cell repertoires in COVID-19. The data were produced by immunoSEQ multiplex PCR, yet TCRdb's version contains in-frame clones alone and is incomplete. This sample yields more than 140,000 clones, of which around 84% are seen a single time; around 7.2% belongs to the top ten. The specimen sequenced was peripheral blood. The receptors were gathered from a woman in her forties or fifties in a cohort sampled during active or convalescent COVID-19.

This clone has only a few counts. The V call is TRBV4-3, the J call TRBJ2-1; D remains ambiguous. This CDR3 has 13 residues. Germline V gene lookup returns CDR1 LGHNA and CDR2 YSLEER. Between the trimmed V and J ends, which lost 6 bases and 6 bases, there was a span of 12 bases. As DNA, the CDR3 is TGCGCCAGCAGTCCCTCCCTCGGCAATGAGCAGTTCTTC. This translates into CASSPSLGNEQFF.

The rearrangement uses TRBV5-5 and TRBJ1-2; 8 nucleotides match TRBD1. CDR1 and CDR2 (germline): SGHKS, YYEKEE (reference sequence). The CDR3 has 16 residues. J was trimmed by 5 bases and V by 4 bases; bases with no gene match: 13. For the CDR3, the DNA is TGTGCCAGCAGCACCGGACAGGGTATAGATGTTTATGGCTACACCTTC. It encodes CASSTGQGIDVYGYTF.

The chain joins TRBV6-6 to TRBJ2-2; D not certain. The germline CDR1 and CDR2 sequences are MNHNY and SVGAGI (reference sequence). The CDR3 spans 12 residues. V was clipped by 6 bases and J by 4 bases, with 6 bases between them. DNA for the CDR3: TGTGCCAGCAGCCTCTCCACCGGGGAGCTGTTTTTT. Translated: CASSLSTGELFF.

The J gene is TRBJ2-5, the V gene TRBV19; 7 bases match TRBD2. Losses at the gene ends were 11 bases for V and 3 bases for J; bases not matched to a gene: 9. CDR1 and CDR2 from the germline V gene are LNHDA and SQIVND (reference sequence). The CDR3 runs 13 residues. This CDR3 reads CAHYLGGKETQYF. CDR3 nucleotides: TGTGCCCACTATCTGGGGGGGAAAGAGACCCAGTACTTC.

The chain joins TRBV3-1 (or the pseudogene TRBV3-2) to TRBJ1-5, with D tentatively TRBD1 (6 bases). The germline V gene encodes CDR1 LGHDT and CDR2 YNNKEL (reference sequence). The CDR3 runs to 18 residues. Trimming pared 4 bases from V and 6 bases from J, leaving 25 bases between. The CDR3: CASSLSKGTLRGGQPQHF. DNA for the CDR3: TGTGCCAGCAGCCTCTCGAAAGGGACACTCCGCGGTGGTCAGCCCCAGCATTTT.

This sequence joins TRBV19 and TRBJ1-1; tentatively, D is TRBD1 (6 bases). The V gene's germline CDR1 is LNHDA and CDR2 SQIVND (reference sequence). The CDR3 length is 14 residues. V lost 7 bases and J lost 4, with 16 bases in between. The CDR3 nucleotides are TGTGCCAGTAACCGGGACACAGTGGGCACTGAAGCTTTCTTT. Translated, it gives CASNRDTVGTEAFF. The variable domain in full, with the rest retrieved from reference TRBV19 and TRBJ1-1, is DGGITQSPKYLFRKEGQNVTLSCEQNLNHDAMYWYRQDPGQGLRLIYYSQIVNDFQKGDIAEGYSVSREKKESFPLTVTSAQKNPTAFYLCASNRDTVGTEAFFGQGTRLTVV.

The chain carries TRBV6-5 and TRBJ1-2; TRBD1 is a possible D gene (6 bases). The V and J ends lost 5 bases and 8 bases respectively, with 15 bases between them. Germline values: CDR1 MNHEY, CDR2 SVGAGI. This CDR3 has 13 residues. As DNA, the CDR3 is TGTGCCAGCAGTCCTGGGTTCAGGGGCGGCTACACCTTC. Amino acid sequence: CASSPGFRGGYTF.